Listed below are T cell receptor beta chains from one sample, sequenced in a study of response to subunit inactivated influenza vaccine. Via MiXCR, TCRdb re-called the RT-PCR reads, giving one row per CDR3 protein. The sample lists fewer than 600,000 distinct CDR3 sequences, roughly 7.9% occurring once. The starting material was PBMCs from blood, obtained around 2 years after vaccination. The source is a man in his fifties or sixties who received an inactivated influenza vaccine. The CDR3 runs from the conserved cysteine through the conserved F or W. A D gene is named only where the DNA matches it firmly. Expanded clones are given a class, and other clones once, few, many or no size at all.

TRBV20-1	TRBD2	NA	TRBJ2-3	CSASGLAGGWSTDTQYF	TGCAGTGCTAGTGGACTAGCGGGGGGATGGAGCACAGATACGCAGTATTTT
TRBV5-3	TRBD1	few	TRBJ2-4	CASSFLGGDSAKNIQYF	TGTGCCAGCAGCTTTTTAGGGGGCGATTCAGCCAAAAACATTCAGTACTTC
TRBV4-2	TRBD1	NA	TRBJ2-5	CASSHRTGYQETQYF	TGTGCCAGCAGCCACCGGACAGGGTATCAAGAGACCCAGTACTTC
TRBV15	TRBD1	many	TRBJ2-1	CATSSGTGEYNEQFF	TGTGCCACCAGCAGCGGGACAGGGGAATACAATGAGCAGTTCTTC
TRBV5-1	NA	NA	TRBJ2-3	CASSSEGAPDTQYF	TGCGCCAGCAGCTCGGAGGGGGCCCCAGATACGCAGTATTTT
TRBV20-1	NA	NA	TRBJ2-7	CSARGQARGSRYEQYF	TGCAGTGCTAGGGGCCAGGCCAGGGGTTCGCGCTACGAGCAGTACTTC
TRBV3-1	TRBD2	few	TRBJ2-1	CASSQDASGRVNEQFF	TGTGCCAGCAGCCAAGACGCTAGCGGGAGGGTCAATGAGCAGTTCTTC
TRBV14	TRBD1	many	TRBJ2-7	CASSPRTGSSYEQYF	TGTGCCAGCAGCCCCCGGACAGGTAGCTCCTACGAGCAGTACTTC
TRBV20-1	NA	few	TRBJ1-2	CSASDRNYGYTF	TGCAGTGCCTCCGACAGGAACTATGGCTACACCTTC
TRBV24-1	NA	many	TRBJ2-2	CATSATISGGELFF	TGTGCCACCAGTGCAACTATCTCTGGCGGGGAGCTGTTTTTT
TRBV14	NA	many	TRBJ1-6	CASSHGTANSPLHF	TGTGCCAGCAGCCACGGGACTGCAAATTCACCCCTCCACTTT
TRBV7-2	NA	many	TRBJ2-3	CASSLSRGQNTQYF	TGTGCCAGCAGCTTAAGCCGCGGCCAGAATACGCAGTATTTT
TRBV5-1	TRBD1	NA	TRBJ1-1	CASSFMTGGADTEAFF	TGCGCCAGCAGCTTTATGACAGGGGGTGCGGACACTGAAGCTTTCTTT
TRBV29-1	NA	medium-sized	TRBJ2-1	CSVDFREKQFF	TGCAGCGTTGACTTCAGGGAAAAGCAGTTCTTC
TRBV20-1	NA	many	TRBJ2-7	CSARDFRLGSYEQYF	TGCAGTGCTAGAGATTTTCGGCTCGGGTCCTACGAGCAGTACTTC
TRBV12-3/TRBV12-4	NA	NA	TRBJ2-1	CASSFGVATYNEQFF	TGTGCCAGCAGTTTCGGAGTAGCGACCTACAATGAGCAGTTCTTC
TRBV19	NA	NA	TRBJ1-5	CASSTDPGHSNQPQHF	TGTGCCAGTAGTACCGACCCGGGGCATAGCAATCAGCCCCAGCATTTT
TRBV5-5	TRBD1	NA	TRBJ1-2	CASSLEGRGNYGYTF	TGTGCCAGCAGCTTGGAGGGCAGGGGGAACTATGGCTACACCTTC
TRBV3-1	TRBD2	few	TRBJ2-5	CASSLGLATETQYF	TGTGCCAGCAGCCTGGGACTAGCGACGGAGACCCAGTACTTC
TRBV20-1	TRBD1	few	TRBJ2-7	CSAFLTGGIGEQYF	TGCAGTGCTTTCCTGACAGGGGGCATAGGCGAGCAGTACTTC
TRBV5-3	NA	NA	TRBJ1-4	CARSPGLVRGEKLFF	TGTGCCAGGAGCCCGGGGCTCGTTCGGGGTGAAAAACTGTTTTTT
TRBV2	TRBD2	NA	TRBJ2-4	CASRATSGSAKNIQYF	TGTGCCAGCAGGGCGACTAGCGGGAGTGCCAAAAACATTCAGTACTTC
TRBV9	NA	NA	TRBJ1-2	CASSVATGNYGYTF	TGTGCCAGCAGCGTAGCTACGGGGAACTATGGCTACACCTTC
TRBV4-3	NA	many	TRBJ1-3	CASSQDWSSGNTIYF	TGCGCCAGCAGCCAAGACTGGAGTTCTGGAAACACCATATATTTT
TRBV7-2	TRBD2	NA	TRBJ2-5	CASSARRGETQYF	TGTGCCAGCAGTGCCAGGCGGGGGGAGACCCAGTACTTC
TRBV10-3	TRBD2	NA	TRBJ2-1	CAISDLSGLAGGDEQFF	TGTGCCATCAGTGACCTCTCGGGACTAGCGGGAGGGGATGAGCAGTTCTTC
TRBV9	NA	NA	TRBJ2-3	CASSVVPPDTQYF	TGTGCCAGCAGCGTAGTCCCCCCAGATACGCAGTATTTT
TRBV27	TRBD1	NA	TRBJ2-1	CASSSIGQGRNEQFF	TGTGCCAGCAGTTCGATCGGACAGGGGCGGAATGAGCAGTTCTTC
TRBV19	NA	NA	TRBJ2-7	CAIKKGFGSYCEQYF	TGTGCCATCAAAAAAGGGTTTGGCAGTTATTGCGAGCAGTACTTC
TRBV24-1	NA	NA	TRBJ2-5	CATSDRTFADTQYF	TGTGCCACCAGTGATCGGACTTTCGCCGATACCCAGTACTTC
TRBV4-3	NA	few	TRBJ2-2	CASSQVAANTGELFF	TGCGCCAGCAGCCAAGTGGCAGCGAACACCGGGGAGCTGTTTTTT
TRBV11-2	NA	many	TRBJ2-2	CASSPGTQPRHGELFF	TGTGCCAGCAGTCCCGGGACCCAACCCCGGCACGGGGAGCTGTTTTTT
TRBV5-6	TRBD2	many	TRBJ2-1	CASSLKRDAYNEQFF	TGTGCCAGCAGCTTGAAGCGGGACGCCTACAATGAGCAGTTCTTC
TRBV7-2	TRBD1	NA	TRBJ2-7	CASSPRDRGSRQYF	TGTGCCAGCAGCCCCCGGGACAGAGGATCGCGGCAGTACTTC
TRBV12-3/TRBV12-4	TRBD1	NA	TRBJ1-2	CASSETGATYGYTF	TGTGCCAGCAGCGAGACAGGGGCGACCTATGGCTACACCTTC
TRBV5-1	NA	many	TRBJ2-7	CASSSDRDNYEQYF	TGCGCCAGCAGCTCGGATCGGGACAACTACGAGCAGTACTTC
TRBV5-1	TRBD2	few	TRBJ2-5	CASSLGALAGQETQYF	TGCGCCAGCAGCTTGGGCGCACTAGCGGGGCAAGAGACCCAGTACTTC
TRBV7-6	TRBD1	few	TRBJ2-7	CASSFTGTGTYEQYF	TGTGCCAGCAGCTTTACCGGGACAGGTACCTACGAGCAGTACTTC
TRBV5-1	TRBD1	many	TRBJ2-1	CASSPRGYHEQFF	TGCGCCAGCAGCCCCAGGGGGTACCATGAGCAGTTCTTC
TRBV9	NA	NA	TRBJ1-1	CASSVGTFITEAFF	TGTGCCAGCAGCGTAGGAACGTTTATCACTGAAGCTTTCTTT